One and the same sample provided the 9 T cell receptor beta chains below, sequenced in a study of response to subunit inactivated influenza vaccine. TCRdb reprocessed the RT-PCR reads with MiXCR, giving one entry per CDR3 protein. The data hold 280,000 or so distinct CDR3 sequences, with 21% observed a single time. Here the sequenced sample was PBMCs from blood, taken less than 22 months after vaccination. These receptors were collected from a man between 50 and 69 years old who received an inactivated influenza vaccine.

This clonotype has a count of ten or more. The chain combines TRBV6-5 with TRBJ1-5; weak D call: TRBD1 (6 bases). The germline CDR1 and CDR2 sequences are MNHEY and SVGAGI. V was trimmed by 5 bases and J by 2 bases, leaving 13 bases between them. This CDR3 comprises 15 residues. The CDR3 reads CASSRQGMGNQPQHF. The CDR3 DNA reads TGTGCCAGCAGTCGTCAGGGGATGGGCAATCAGCCCCAGCATTTT.

This clonotype was seen a few times. The CDR3 DNA follows: TGTGCCAGCAAGACCCTAGCGGGGGGCTACGAGCAGTACTTC. Its translation: CASKTLAGGYEQYF. The genes are TRBV6-1 and TRBJ2-7, with 11 bases matching TRBD2. The CDR3 consists of 14 residues. Trimming at V came to 7 bases and at J to 3 bases, leaving 5 bases not matched to a gene. Germline CDR1 and CDR2: MNHNS and SASEGT.

The V and J genes are TRBV12-3 or TRBV12-4 and TRBJ2-5; D gene uncertain. V was trimmed by 3 bases and J by 5 bases, leaving 10 bases between them. The CDR3 consists of 13 residues. The CDR3 DNA sequence: TGTGCCAGCAGTTTCGCCAAGCCGGAGACCCAGTACTTC. Translating it yields CASSFAKPETQYF.

This clonotype has only a few counts. V gene TRBV20-1 combines with J gene TRBJ2-7, with 10 bases matching TRBD1. CDR3 length: 14 amino acids. Losses at the gene ends were 5 bases for V and 6 bases for J; bases not matched to a gene: 10. CDR1 is DFQATT and CDR2 is SNEGSKA in the germline V gene (reference sequence). Here the CDR3 reads CSAVNPGTGVEQYF. CDR3 coding DNA: TGCAGTGCTGTTAATCCCGGGACAGGGGTCGAGCAGTACTTC.

This clonotype was recorded a few times. The chain employs TRBV29-1 and TRBJ2-1, with TRBD2 as a possible D gene (6 bases). The CDR3 is made up of 13 amino acids. Between the trimmed V and J ends, which lost 2 bases and 10 bases, there was a span of 15 bases. CDR1 and CDR2 from the germline V gene are SQVTM and ANQGSEA. CDR3 in amino acids: CSVEKGGAGEQFF. CDR3 in DNA: TGCAGCGTTGAAAAGGGTGGTGCGGGGGAGCAGTTCTTC.

The CDR3: CASSFDFYEQYF. DNA of the CDR3: TGTGCCAGCAGTTTCGACTTCTACGAGCAGTACTTC. The chain couples TRBV12-3 or TRBV12-4 to TRBJ2-7; no clear D. This CDR3 contains 12 residues. Deletions cut 3 bases from V and 3 bases from J, with 6 bases between.

This chain joins TRBV9 and TRBJ1-1; a weak D match, TRBD1 (6 bases). The CDR3 has 14 residues. Germline V gene data show CDR1 as SGDLS and CDR2 as YYNGEE. Trimming shortened V by 0 bases and J by 6 bases, and 12 bases separated the two germline ends. CDR3 sequence: CASSVGTVRAEAFF. CDR3 bases: TGTGCCAGCAGCGTAGGGACAGTACGGGCTGAAGCTTTCTTT.

This chain connects TRBV5-1 to TRBJ2-3, with 11 bases that match TRBD2. Germline CDR1 is SGHRS and CDR2 is YFSETQ. The length of the CDR3 is 16 residues. V was pared by 1 base and J by 2 bases, with 3 bases of the junction left unmatched. CDR3 DNA sequence: TGCGCCAGCAGCTTGATAGCGGGAGGGCCCACAGATACGCAGTATTTT. This translates into CASSLIAGGPTDTQYF.

This clonotype came up once. V usage is TRBV4-1 and J usage is TRBJ2-3, with a tentative D call TRBD2 (5 bases). Between the trimmed V and J ends, which lost 4 bases and 0 bases, there was a span of 17 bases. Germline values: CDR1 MGHRA, CDR2 YSYEKL. CDR3 length equals 17 residues. The CDR3 region is CASSRSVAGGSTDTQYF. DNA of the CDR3: TGCGCCAGCAGCCGGAGCGTAGCTGGCGGGAGCACAGATACGCAGTATTTT.